Below are 26 T cell receptor beta chains sequenced from a single sample in a study of T cells of healthy individuals. Each CDR3 protein gets one entry after TCRdb re-called the 5' RACE reads with MiXCR. The data contain 85,000 to 100,000 distinct CDR3 sequences, around 17% of them seen just once; the ten biggest clones take up roughly 6.2%. The receptor set was obtained from a human donor in good health.

This clonotype has more than one count but fewer than ten. The chain couples TRBV6-2 or TRBV6-3 to TRBJ1-5, with no clear D. From germline, CDR1 is MNHEY and CDR2 SVGEGT. V lost 8 bases, J lost 0 bases, and 17 bases lay in between. The CDR3 loop spans 16 amino acids. In nucleotides, the CDR3 is TGTGCCAGCGGATTAGGGCTTTTTTATAGCAATCAGCCCCAGCATTTT. This codes for CASGLGLFYSNQPQHF.

This clonotype occurred a few times. The chain combines TRBV6-5 with TRBJ1-2; the D is unclear. Germline values: CDR1 MNHEY, CDR2 SVGAGI. The CDR3 is made up of 15 amino acids. V lost 10 bases, J lost 0 bases, and 18 bases lay in between. The CDR3 sequence is CATRTPSPPNYGYTF. The CDR3 DNA follows: TGTGCCACCAGGACTCCCTCCCCTCCTAACTATGGCTACACCTTC.

This clonotype has more than one count but fewer than ten. The V and J genes are TRBV5-1 and TRBJ1-2, with D possibly TRBD1 on 6 matching bases. This CDR3 has 16 residues. Germline-derived CDR1 and CDR2 are SGHRS and YFSETQ. V shed 3 bases and J shed 4 bases, with 19 bases lying between them. The CDR3 here is CASSSTPGAPAYGYTF. The CDR3 DNA reads TGCGCCAGCAGCTCTACACCAGGGGCGCCAGCCTATGGCTACACCTTC.

The chain combines TRBV12-3 or TRBV12-4 with TRBJ2-2; TRBD1 matches at 12 bases. V dropped 4 bases and J dropped 7; count of bases not matched to a gene: 7. This CDR3 comprises 16 residues. CDR3 DNA sequence: TGTGCCAGCAGTTCCCGGGACAGGGGGCTTGGCGGGGAGCTGTTTTTT. Translation: CASSSRDRGLGGELFF.

The chain is built from TRBV5-1 and TRBJ1-5, with 7 bases matching TRBD1. Germline CDR1 reads SGHRS; CDR2 reads YFSETQ. Trimming took 4 bases from V and 3 from J; bases not matched to a gene: 7. CDR3 length: 15 amino acids. The CDR3 protein is CASSPGTDYNQPQHF. CDR3 DNA: TGCGCCAGCAGCCCCGGGACAGACTACAATCAGCCCCAGCATTTT.

The chain combines TRBV9 with TRBJ2-5; TRBD2 agrees at 7 bases. Germline assignment: CDR1 SGDLS and CDR2 YYNGEE. V lost 4 bases and J lost 5; bases outside the gene matches: 11. The CDR3 has 15 residues. The CDR3 region is CASSPAGLGGETQYF. The CDR3 DNA follows: TGTGCCAGCAGCCCCGCCGGACTAGGTGGGGAGACCCAGTACTTC.

This clonotype was seen only a few times. V and J are TRBV4-1 and TRBJ2-2, with D possibly TRBD2 on 5 matching bases. Germline V CDR1 and CDR2: MGHRA, YSYEKL. The CDR3 loop spans 13 amino acids. V was shortened by 4 bases and J by 7 bases, with 10 bases between the two germline ends. CDR3 nucleotide sequence: TGCGCCAGCAGCCGCGAGGGTTACGGGGAGCTGTTTTTT. Protein product: CASSREGYGELFF.

CDR3 sequence: CASSWLIEGGMNTEAFF. The DNA of the CDR3 is TGTGCCAGCAGTTGGTTAATTGAGGGGGGAATGAACACTGAAGCTTTCTTT. V gene TRBV6-5 combines with J gene TRBJ1-1; D is possibly TRBD1 (6 bases). Germline values: CDR1 MNHEY, CDR2 SVGAGI. The CDR3 has 17 residues. V was clipped by 4 bases and J by 0 bases, with 18 bases between them.

This clonotype was observed many times. The CDR3 DNA sequence: TGTGCCAGCAGCCTTATCGCAGGGCTGACTTCACCCCTCCACTTT. As protein: CASSLIAGLTSPLHF. The rearrangement links TRBV11-2 to TRBJ1-6, with D perhaps matching TRBD1 (5 bases). The V end was cut by 5 bases, the J end by 9 bases, with 17 bases between. Germline V gene sequence: CDR1 SGHAT, CDR2 FQNNGV. CDR3 length equals 15 residues.

Ten or more counts support this clonotype. The rearrangement joins TRBV7-9 to TRBJ2-2; 11 bases are shared with TRBD1. CDR3 length: 16 amino acids. The V segment lost 3 bases and the J segment 9 bases; nucleotides outside the gene matches: 9. Germline loops: CDR1 SEHNR, CDR2 FQNEAQ (reference sequence). CDR3 sequence reads: CASSFPRDRGTRELFF. The DNA of the CDR3 is TGTGCCAGCAGCTTTCCCCGGGACAGGGGGACCCGGGAGCTGTTTTTT.

The rearrangement links TRBV3-1 to TRBJ2-1; TRBD2 matches 7 bases. The V and J ends lost 1 base and 8 bases, in that order; junction bases with no gene match: 11. The CDR3 sequence is 16 residues long. Germline V gene lookup returns CDR1 LGHDT and CDR2 YNNKEL (reference sequence). CDR3 amino acids: CASSQGAGEMLDEQFF. The CDR3 DNA reads as TGTGCCAGCAGCCAAGGCGCGGGAGAAATGCTAGATGAGCAGTTCTTC.

This clonotype was detected many times. The V call is TRBV28, the J call TRBJ2-6; possibly TRBD1 for D (6 bases). From germline, CDR1 is MDHEN and CDR2 SYDVKM. V gave up 8 bases and J gave up 4 bases, with 12 bases separating them. The CDR3 runs to 14 residues. In nucleotides, the CDR3 is TGTGCCAGCGAAACAGGGATGGGGGCCAACGTCCTGACTTTC. Translated: CASETGMGANVLTF.

This clonotype came up many times. A junction boundary mismatches the germline segment, possibly from a read error. V and J are TRBV18 and TRBJ2-7; 9 bases are a match to TRBD1. The CDR3 totals 14 residues. The V gene's germline CDR1 is KGHSH and CDR2 LQKENI. DNA for the CDR3: TGTGCCAGCTCATCACCGGGACAGGGCTACGAGCAGTACTTC. Translation gives CASSSPGQGYEQYF.

This clonotype was picked up a small number of times. The chain is built from TRBV5-1 and TRBJ1-2, with D uncertain. This CDR3 comprises 14 residues. Germline V gene lookup returns CDR1 SGHRS and CDR2 YFSETQ. Trimming removed 0 bases from V and 7 bases from J, with 13 bases in between. The CDR3 loop reads CASSLDSVGVGYTF. CDR3 sequence (DNA): TGCGCCAGCAGCTTGGACAGTGTTGGAGTTGGCTACACCTTC.

This clonotype came up a few times. The rearrangement joins TRBV10-3 to TRBJ2-7; weak D call: TRBD1 (5 bases). Germline assignment: CDR1 ENHRY and CDR2 SYGVKD. This CDR3 has 17 residues. The germline V and J ends were trimmed by 0 bases and 1 base, with 16 bases remaining between them. The CDR3 reads CAISESTKGPASYEQYF. The CDR3 DNA follows: TGTGCCATCAGTGAGTCGACGAAGGGGCCTGCATCCTACGAGCAGTACTTC.

This clonotype was recorded many times. CDR3 sequence reads: CASSLEWGSRELFF. CDR3 DNA: TGTGCCAGCAGCTTGGAATGGGGATCGCGGGAGCTGTTTTTT. V gene TRBV5-8 combines with J gene TRBJ2-2; D is unclear. The V end lost 0 bases, the J end lost 9 bases, and 12 bases lay between the germline ends. Germline assignment: CDR1 SGHTS and CDR2 YDEGEE. The CDR3 extends over 14 amino acids.

The gene calls are TRBV20-1 and TRBJ1-1; D is perhaps TRBD1 (6 bases). Looked up from germline, CDR1 is DFQATT and CDR2 is SNEGSKA (reference sequence). The CDR3 contains 14 residues. V was trimmed by 2 bases and J by 1 base, leaving 11 bases between them. CDR3 nucleotides: TGCAGTGCTAGAATTCCGGGACAGAACACTGAAGCTTTCTTT. Translated: CSARIPGQNTEAFF.

This clonotype has ten or more counts. The chain recombines TRBV20-1 with TRBJ2-5; the D is unclear. Trimming cost V 7 bases and J 0 bases, with 9 bases left between them. CDR3 length equals 12 residues. Per the germline V gene, CDR1 is DFQATT and CDR2 is SNEGSKA (reference sequence). This CDR3 reads CSVPWYQETQYF. In nucleotides, the CDR3 is TGCAGTGTTCCCTGGTACCAAGAGACCCAGTACTTC.

The chain recombines TRBV7-9 with TRBJ2-4; 9 bases are shared with TRBD1. The CDR3 loop spans 16 amino acids. With V trimmed by 5 bases and J by 2 bases, 7 bases remained unmatched. Germline values: CDR1 SEHNR, CDR2 FQNEAQ (reference sequence). The CDR3: CASSPADRGSKNIQYF. In DNA, the CDR3 is TGTGCCAGCAGCCCAGCGGACAGGGGATCCAAAAACATTCAGTACTTC.

This clonotype was observed many times. This sequence joins TRBV6-1 and TRBJ1-4, with 8 positions matching TRBD1. This CDR3 spans 18 amino acids. CDR1 and CDR2 (germline): MNHNS, SASEGT. V lost 0 bases to trimming and J lost 0 bases; unmatched junction nucleotides: 6. CDR3 amino acids: CASSEALPGQATNEKLFF. The CDR3 nucleotides are TGTGCCAGCAGTGAAGCTCTCCCGGGACAGGCAACTAATGAAAAACTGTTTTTT.

This clonotype was detected only a few times. The chain couples TRBV14 to TRBJ1-1; tentative D call: TRBD1 (5 bases). The CDR3 contains 11 residues. The germline CDR1 and CDR2 sequences are SGHDN and FVKESK. Trimming shortened V by 1 base and J by 11 bases, and 8 bases separated the two germline ends. Written as DNA, the CDR3 is TGTGCCAGCAGCCAAGGGGACCGGGCTTTCTTT. This encodes CASSQGDRAFF.

This chain uses TRBV4-1 with TRBJ1-2; D unresolved. Per germline, CDR1 MGHRA and CDR2 YSYEKL. V lost 3 bases and J 4 bases, leaving 15 bases between the germline ends. CDR3 size: 15 residues. CDR3 sequence reads: CASSQAVAGTYGYTF. The CDR3 DNA follows: TGCGCCAGCAGCCAGGCGGTGGCAGGTACCTATGGCTACACCTTC.

This clonotype appeared a few times. The V gene is TRBV2, the J gene TRBJ2-7; 8 nucleotides match TRBD2. J was trimmed by 3 bases and V by 6 bases; bases with no gene match: 10. Per germline, CDR1 SNHLY and CDR2 FYNNEI. This CDR3 comprises 15 residues. The CDR3 DNA sequence: TGTGCCAGCAGAGCCCGGGGGGGGGCGATCTACGAGCAGTACTTC. Translated: CASRARGGAIYEQYF. The complete variable domain, with remaining parts taken from reference TRBV2 and TRBJ2-7, reads EPEVTQTPSHQVTQMGQEVILRCVPISNHLYFYWYRQILGQKVEFLVSFYNNEISEKSEIFDDQFSVERPDGSNFTLKIRSTKLEDSAMYFCASRARGGAIYEQYFGPGTRLTVT.

This clonotype was observed many times. The chain has TRBV20-1 and TRBJ2-2, with D perhaps TRBD2 (6 bases). The germline V and J ends were trimmed by 2 bases and 6 bases, with 16 bases remaining between them. The CDR3 has 15 residues. Germline V gene lookup returns CDR1 DFQATT and CDR2 SNEGSKA (reference sequence). This CDR3 is CSARNIVRDPGELFF. In DNA form, the CDR3 reads TGCAGTGCTAGAAATATAGTGCGGGATCCCGGGGAGCTGTTTTTT.

This clonotype was seen a few times. The rearrangement joins TRBV5-1 to TRBJ2-1, with D perhaps matching TRBD1 (5 bases). The ends were cut back, 2 bases at V and 5 bases at J, with 11 bases in the middle. The CDR3 extends over 14 amino acids. Per the germline V gene, CDR1 is SGHRS and CDR2 is YFSETQ. CDR3 coding DNA: TGCGCCAGCAGCTTAGGGGCCCAAGACAATGAGCAGTTCTTC. This gives the protein CASSLGAQDNEQFF.

The rearrangement joins TRBV11-3 to TRBJ2-3; TRBD1 matches at 8 bases. V was pared by 1 base and J by 4 bases, with 4 bases of the junction left unmatched. Germline V gives CDR1 SGHNT, CDR2 YENEEA. CDR3 length: 15 amino acids. CDR3 residues: CASSLGQGHADTQYF. In DNA form, the CDR3 reads TGTGCCAGCAGCTTAGGACAGGGGCACGCAGATACGCAGTATTTT.